Given below is one T cell receptor (beta chain) in context. What it binds is unknown. This entry belongs to a study of beta chain features in type 1 diabetes. The study, taken as a whole, reports: All four CD4+ subsets from Type 1 diabetes patients carried moderately but significantly shorter TCRB CDR3s.

This CDR3 has 16 amino acids. Deletions cut 2 bases from V and 0 bases from J, with 12 bases between. Looked up from germline, CDR1 is SGHDT and CDR2 is YYEEEE. TCRB transcripts that were expressed got sequenced, as all of the isolated RNA had been reverse transcribed. Clones were read by immunoSEQ multiplex PCR, and TCRdb kept only the in-frame ones, dropping some. The sample has about 710,000 clones; 11% to 15% are singletons. The chain carries TRBV5-6 and TRBJ2-4; D gene ambiguous. The source of this sequence is a man aged 18 to 30 with type 1 diabetes. Specimen: naive CD4+ T cells from blood. The chain's CDR3 is CASSLVNGLAKNIQYF. Here the CDR3 DNA reads TGTGCCAGCAGCTTAGTTAACGGATTAGCCAAAAACATTCAGTACTTC.